This TCR beta chain stems from a study of immune evolution from preneoplasia to lung adenocarcinoma. TCRdb's copy holds only in-frame clones and misses some; the assay was immunoSEQ multiplex PCR. The table records about 4,800 clones, about 84% of them present only once. Germline V gene sequence: CDR1 MNHEY, CDR2 SVGAGI. With V trimmed by 6 bases and J by 4 bases, 9 bases remained unmatched. There are 15 residues in the CDR3. The chain combines TRBV6-5 with TRBJ1-2; 9 bases are shared with TRBD1. This TCR derives from a person aged 70 to 85 with lung adenocarcinoma. The sequencing sample was made of FFPE lung adenocarcinoma in situ tissue. CDR3 protein: CASRIQQGAVYGYTF. Here the CDR3 DNA reads TGTGCCAGCAGGATACAACAGGGGGCGGTCTATGGCTACACCTTC.